The clone carrying this TCR beta chain showed up just a few times. Its antigen is unidentified. Unique molecular identifiers were built into the TCR beta cDNA libraries. The authors obtained some 500,000 cDNA molecules from around 0.96 to 9.9 million T cells. TCRdb ran MiXCR on the PCR reads and lists one entry per CDR3 protein. The table includes about 540,000 distinct CDR3 sequences, 30% to 40% detected once. The trim removed 4 bases at V and 3 bases at J, leaving 9 bases unmatched. The CDR3 has 16 residues. Germline values: CDR1 SGDLS, CDR2 YYNGEE. This sample is part of a study of post-analysis software for immune sequencing data. Study-level findings and limits: Controls had lower frequencies than patients of roughly five TRBV segments, which included TRBV5-6, TRBV5-1 and TRBV20-1.

The sequence was obtained from a girl aged 2-17 years with multiple sclerosis. The specimen sequenced was blood. The chain couples TRBV9 to TRBJ2-1; 8 positions agree with TRBD1. The DNA of the CDR3 is TGTGCCAGCAGCCCCCAGGTGGACAGGGACTACAATGAGCAGTTCTTC. This codes for CASSPQVDRDYNEQFF.